This T cell receptor beta chain was identified in a study of patients and donors after allogeneic stem cell transplantation. One entry per CDR3 protein, called by TCRdb with MiXCR from the RT-PCR reads. The repertoire holds hundreds of thousands of distinct CDR3 sequences, with 15% to 20% as singletons. V shed 5 bases, J shed 6 bases, and the junction held 4 bases outside the gene matches. This CDR3 region has 12 residues. The germline CDR1 and CDR2 sequences are KGHSH and LQKENI. The sequence derives from a human donor who was either an allogeneic HSCT recipient or a stem cell or donor lymphocyte infusion donor (not recorded which). It is not recorded whose cells these are; they may come from a transplant donor. Sequenced: blood, either unsorted or a sorted T cell fraction (not recorded which). The rearrangement links TRBV18 to TRBJ2-7; 7 nucleotides match TRBD1. In DNA form, the CDR3 reads TGTGCCAGCTCATCGACAGGGCGCGAGCAGTACTTC. Amino acids: CASSSTGREQYF.